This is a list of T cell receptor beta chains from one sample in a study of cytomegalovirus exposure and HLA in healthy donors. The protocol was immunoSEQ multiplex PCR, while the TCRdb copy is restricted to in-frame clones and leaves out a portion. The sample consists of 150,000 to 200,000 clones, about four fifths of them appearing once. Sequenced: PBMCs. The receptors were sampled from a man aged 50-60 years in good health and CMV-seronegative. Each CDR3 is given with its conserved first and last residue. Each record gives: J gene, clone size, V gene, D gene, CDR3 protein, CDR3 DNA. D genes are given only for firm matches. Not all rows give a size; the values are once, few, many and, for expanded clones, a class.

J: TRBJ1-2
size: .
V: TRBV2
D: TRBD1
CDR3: CASRPGQANYGYTF
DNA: TGTGCCAGCAGGCCTGGACAGGCAAACTATGGCTACACCTTC

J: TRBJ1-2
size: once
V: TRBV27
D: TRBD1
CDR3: CASSSPTGANYGYTF
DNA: TGTGCCAGCAGTTCGCCAACAGGGGCCAACTATGGCTACACCTTC

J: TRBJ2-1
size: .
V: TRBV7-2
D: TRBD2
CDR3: CASSPTELANGRHEQFF
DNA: TGTGCCAGCAGCCCTACGGAACTAGCGAATGGTAGGCATGAGCAGTTCTTC

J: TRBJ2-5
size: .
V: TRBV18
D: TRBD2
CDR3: CASSSLLAGVQETQYF
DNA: TGTGCCAGCTCATCCCTACTAGCGGGGGTGCAAGAGACCCAGTACTTC

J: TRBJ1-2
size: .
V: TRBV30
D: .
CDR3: CAWSHGEGGYTF
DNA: TGTGCCTGGAGCCACGGGGAGGGGGGCTACACCTTC

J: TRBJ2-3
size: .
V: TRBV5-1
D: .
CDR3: CASSQQGFADTQYF
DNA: TGCGCCAGCAGTCAACAGGGCTTCGCAGATACGCAGTATTTT

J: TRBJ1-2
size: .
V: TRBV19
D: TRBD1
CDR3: CATLSTPRGGIGTVYGYTF
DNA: TGTGCCACCCTCTCGACCCCTAGGGGCGGAATCGGGACAGTCTATGGCTACACCTTC

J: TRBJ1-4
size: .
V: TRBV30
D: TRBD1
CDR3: CAWSVRGQKLFF
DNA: TGTGCCTGGAGTGTACGGGGACAGAAACTGTTTTTT

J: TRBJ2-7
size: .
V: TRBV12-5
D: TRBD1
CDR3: CASGLTRQGRPYEQYF
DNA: TGTGCTAGTGGTTTGACCCGACAGGGTCGTCCCTACGAGCAGTACTTC

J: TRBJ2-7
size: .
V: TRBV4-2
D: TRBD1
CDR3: CASSQGLRWDSSYEQYF
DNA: TGTGCCAGCAGCCAAGGGCTCCGGTGGGACAGCTCCTACGAGCAGTACTTC

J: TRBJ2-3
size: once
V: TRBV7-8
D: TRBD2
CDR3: CASSPAGGGPTTGDTQYF
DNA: TGTGCCAGCAGCCCAGCGGGCGGGGGGCCGACAACGGGAGATACGCAGTATTTT

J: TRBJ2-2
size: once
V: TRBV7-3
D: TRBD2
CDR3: CASSSGLAGGTGELFF
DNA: TGTGCCAGCAGCTCGGGACTAGCGGGGGGCACCGGGGAGCTGTTTTTT

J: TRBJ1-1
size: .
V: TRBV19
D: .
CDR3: CASSIGGNTEAFF
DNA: TGTGCCAGTAGTATTGGAGGTAACACTGAAGCTTTCTTT

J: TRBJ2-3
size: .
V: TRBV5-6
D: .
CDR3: CASTLPGRDRADTQYF
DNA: TGTGCCAGCACTCTACCAGGCAGGGATAGAGCAGATACGCAGTATTTT

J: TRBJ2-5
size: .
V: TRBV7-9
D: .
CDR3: CASRSVTGPQETQYF
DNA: TGTGCCAGCAGGTCTGTAACAGGGCCTCAAGAGACCCAGTACTTC

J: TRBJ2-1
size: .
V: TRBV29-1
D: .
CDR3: CSVETGIGNEQFF
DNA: TGCAGCGTTGAAACAGGGATCGGTAATGAGCAGTTCTTC

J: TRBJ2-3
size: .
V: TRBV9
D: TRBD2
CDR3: CASSGGLAGGEGTQYF
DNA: TGTGCCAGCAGCGGGGGACTAGCGGGAGGAGAAGGTACGCAGTATTTT

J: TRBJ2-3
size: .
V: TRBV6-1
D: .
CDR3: CASSEAGGSTDTQYF
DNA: TGTGCCAGCAGTGAGGCAGGTGGAAGCACAGATACGCAGTATTTT

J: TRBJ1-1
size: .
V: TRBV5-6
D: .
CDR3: CASSQIPENTEAFF
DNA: TGTGCCAGCAGCCAGATCCCCGAAAACACTGAAGCTTTCTTT

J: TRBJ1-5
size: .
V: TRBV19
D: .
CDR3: CASTTGGRNQPQHF
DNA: TGTGCCAGTACCACCGGCGGTCGTAATCAGCCCCAGCATTTT

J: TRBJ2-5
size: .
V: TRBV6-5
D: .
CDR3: CASGRESQETQYF
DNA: TGTGCCAGCGGGCGAGAGAGTCAAGAGACCCAGTACTTC

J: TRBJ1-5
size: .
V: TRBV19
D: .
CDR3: CASRYRTAVSYNQPQHF
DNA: TGTGCCAGTCGCTACAGGACAGCGGTCTCATACAATCAGCCCCAGCATTTT

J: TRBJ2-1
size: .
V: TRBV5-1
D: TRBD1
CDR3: CASSDTGGFYNEQFF
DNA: TGCGCCAGCAGCGACACAGGGGGCTTCTACAATGAGCAGTTCTTC

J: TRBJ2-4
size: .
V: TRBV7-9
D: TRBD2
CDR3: CASSLDGGSIQYF
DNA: TGTGCCAGCAGCTTAGACGGGGGGAGCATTCAGTACTTC

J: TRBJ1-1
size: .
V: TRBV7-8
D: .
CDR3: CASSLALRGYTEAFF
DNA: TGTGCCAGCAGCTTAGCGCTTCGGGGTTACACTGAAGCTTTCTTT

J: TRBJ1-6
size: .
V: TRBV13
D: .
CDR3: CASSLLDTNSPLHF
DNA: TGTGCCAGCAGCTTACTGGACACCAATTCACCCCTCCACTTT

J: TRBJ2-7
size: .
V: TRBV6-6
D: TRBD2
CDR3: CASSYEGVAGTYEQYF
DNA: TGTGCCAGCAGTTATGAAGGGGTAGCGGGGACTTACGAGCAGTACTTC

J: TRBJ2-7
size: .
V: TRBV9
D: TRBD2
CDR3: CASSVEAGVYEQYF
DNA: TGTGCCAGCAGCGTAGAGGCGGGGGTCTACGAGCAGTACTTC

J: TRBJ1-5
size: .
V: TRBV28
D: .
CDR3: CASNIDSRNQPQHF
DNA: TGTGCCAGCAATATAGACAGCCGCAATCAGCCCCAGCATTTT

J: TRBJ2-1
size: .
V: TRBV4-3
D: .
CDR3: CASSHNIRGGGLYNEQFF
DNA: TGCGCCAGCAGCCATAATATCCGAGGGGGGGGGCTCTACAATGAGCAGTTCTTC

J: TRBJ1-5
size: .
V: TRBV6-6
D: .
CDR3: CASSPSRHPSNQPQHF
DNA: TGTGCCAGCAGCCCCTCCCGACACCCTAGCAATCAGCCCCAGCATTTT

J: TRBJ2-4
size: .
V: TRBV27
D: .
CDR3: CASTPGGGPKNIQYF
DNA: TGTGCCAGCACCCCTGGGGGAGGCCCCAAAAACATTCAGTACTTC

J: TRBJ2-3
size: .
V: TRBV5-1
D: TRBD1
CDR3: CASSLILSRTGLDTQYF
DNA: TGCGCCAGCAGCTTGATTCTCTCCCGGACAGGGTTGGATACGCAGTATTTT

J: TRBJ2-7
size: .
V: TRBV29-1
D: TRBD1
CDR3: CSVKTGGAYEQYF
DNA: TGCAGCGTTAAAACAGGGGGCGCCTACGAGCAGTACTTC

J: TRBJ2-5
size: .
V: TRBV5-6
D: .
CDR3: CASTRQETQYF
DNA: TGTGCCAGCACCCGGCAAGAGACCCAGTACTTC

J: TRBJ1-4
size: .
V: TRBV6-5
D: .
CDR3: CASRRQAKREKLFF
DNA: TGTGCCAGCAGAAGACAGGCCAAACGTGAAAAACTGTTTTTT

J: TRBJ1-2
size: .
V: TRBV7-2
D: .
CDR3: CASSPYAQGYGYTF
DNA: TGTGCCAGCAGCCCATACGCACAGGGATATGGCTACACCTTC

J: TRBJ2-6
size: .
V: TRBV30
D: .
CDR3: CAWSGQLSGANVLTF
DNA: TGTGCCTGGAGTGGACAGCTCTCTGGGGCCAACGTCCTGACTTTC

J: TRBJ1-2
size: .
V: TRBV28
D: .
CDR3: CASSLDWGGDYGYTF
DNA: TGTGCCAGCAGTTTAGATTGGGGGGGCGACTATGGCTACACCTTC

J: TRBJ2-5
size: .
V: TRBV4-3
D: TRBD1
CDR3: CASSPNTGGKETQYF
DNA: TGCGCCAGCAGCCCGAATACAGGGGGTAAGGAGACCCAGTACTTC

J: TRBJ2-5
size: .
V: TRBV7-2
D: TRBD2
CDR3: CASSRRLAGESETQYF
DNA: TGTGCCAGCAGCAGACGACTAGCGGGAGAATCAGAGACCCAGTACTTC

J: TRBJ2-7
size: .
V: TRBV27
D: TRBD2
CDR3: CASSGGQGRGGQGEQYF
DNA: TGTGCCAGCAGTGGGGGGCAGGGGCGCGGGGGGCAAGGAGAGCAGTACTTC

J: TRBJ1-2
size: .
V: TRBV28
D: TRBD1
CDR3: CASSLSTGGVGYTF
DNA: TGTGCCAGCAGTTTGTCGACAGGGGGCGTAGGCTACACCTTC

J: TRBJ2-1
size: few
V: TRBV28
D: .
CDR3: CASSLTVGPTDHEQFF
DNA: TGTGCCAGCAGTTTAACTGTTGGCCCCACAGACCATGAGCAGTTCTTC